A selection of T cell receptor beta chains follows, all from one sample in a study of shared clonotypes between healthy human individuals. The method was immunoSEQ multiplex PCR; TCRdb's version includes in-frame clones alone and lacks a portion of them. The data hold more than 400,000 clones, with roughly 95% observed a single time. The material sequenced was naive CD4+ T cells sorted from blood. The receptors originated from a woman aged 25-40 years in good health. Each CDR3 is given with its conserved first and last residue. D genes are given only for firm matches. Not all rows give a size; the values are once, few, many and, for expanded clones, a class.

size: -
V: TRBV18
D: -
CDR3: CASSPLDVERGYTF

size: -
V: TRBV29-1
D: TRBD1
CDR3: CSVGTGLKVGEQYF

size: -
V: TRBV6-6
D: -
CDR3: CASSYAGTDFWYGYTF

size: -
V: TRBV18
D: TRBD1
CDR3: CASSPSPTGTFSGNTIYF

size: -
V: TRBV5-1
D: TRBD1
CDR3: CASSSGQGGSYEQYF

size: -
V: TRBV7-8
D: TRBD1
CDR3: CASSLFPGTGRYNEQFF

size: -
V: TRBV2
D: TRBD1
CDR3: CASSPGQGNIQYF

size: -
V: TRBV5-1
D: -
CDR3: CASSPGNYEQYF

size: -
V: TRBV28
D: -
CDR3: CASSLYPASYPHF

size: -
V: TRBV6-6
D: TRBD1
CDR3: CASSPGQGSTDTQYF

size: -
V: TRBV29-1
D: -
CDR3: CSVVGRANTGELFF

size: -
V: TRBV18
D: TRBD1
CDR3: CASSLNRDRFFGYTF

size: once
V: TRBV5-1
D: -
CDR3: CASSLGQGYNEQFF

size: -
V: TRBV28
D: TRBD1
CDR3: CASSFGDRVAGELFF

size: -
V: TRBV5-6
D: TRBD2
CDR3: CASSLESGKPSETQYF

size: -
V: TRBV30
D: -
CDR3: CAWSKQTAAGNTIYF

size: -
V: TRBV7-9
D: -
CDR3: CASSPGLFPTGANVLTF

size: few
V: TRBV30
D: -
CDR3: CAWSDRTEAFF

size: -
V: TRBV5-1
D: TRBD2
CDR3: CASSTSSGAYNEQFF

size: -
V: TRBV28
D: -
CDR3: CASSLGGTGVETQYF